This T cell receptor (beta chain) stems from a study of control samples from healthy donors and cancer patients. Sequenced by immunoSEQ multiplex PCR; TCRdb stores in-frame clones only, minus some. The sample carries 100,000 or so clones, just over 90% recorded once. The CDR3 totals 15 residues. V shed 4 bases and J shed 12 bases, with 25 bases lying between them. Germline CDR1 is SGDLS and CDR2 is YYNGEE. The specimen sequenced was blood. The TCR was taken from a woman in her twenties or thirties in good health. The chain combines TRBV9 with TRBJ1-2; TRBD1 is a possible D gene (5 bases). The CDR3 protein is CASSTGDDGALRDTF. In DNA, the CDR3 is TGTGCCAGCAGCACGGGCGACGACGGGGCACTTAGGGACACCTTC.